This entry is about one TCR beta chain. Its antigen is currently unknown. Whether given at about 4 or about 12 weeks, second doses were pooled. This specimen comes from a study of T cell responses to AZD1222 COVID-19 vaccine. Study-wide results and caveats: The study found Spike-specific TCR breadth and depth rose after two AZD1222 doses. The study sampled repertoires only after the peak T cell response.

The assay was immunoSEQ multiplex PCR, and TCRdb's table has in-frame clones only and misses some. The table records about 94,000 clones, 85% of them present only once. CDR1 is SGHRS, CDR2 YFSETQ, per germline. With V trimmed by 2 bases and J by 0 bases, 4 bases remained unmatched. There are 16 residues in the CDR3. The sample here was peripheral blood, taken 28 days after the second AZD1222 dose. This sequence joins TRBV5-1 and TRBJ1-4; 7 nucleotides agree with TRBD1. The TCR comes from an adult who received the AZD1222 COVID-19 vaccine. CDR3 in amino acids: CASSFQGGTTNEKLFF. The CDR3 nucleotides read TGCGCCAGCAGCTTCCAGGGGGGTACAACTAATGAAAAACTGTTTTTT.